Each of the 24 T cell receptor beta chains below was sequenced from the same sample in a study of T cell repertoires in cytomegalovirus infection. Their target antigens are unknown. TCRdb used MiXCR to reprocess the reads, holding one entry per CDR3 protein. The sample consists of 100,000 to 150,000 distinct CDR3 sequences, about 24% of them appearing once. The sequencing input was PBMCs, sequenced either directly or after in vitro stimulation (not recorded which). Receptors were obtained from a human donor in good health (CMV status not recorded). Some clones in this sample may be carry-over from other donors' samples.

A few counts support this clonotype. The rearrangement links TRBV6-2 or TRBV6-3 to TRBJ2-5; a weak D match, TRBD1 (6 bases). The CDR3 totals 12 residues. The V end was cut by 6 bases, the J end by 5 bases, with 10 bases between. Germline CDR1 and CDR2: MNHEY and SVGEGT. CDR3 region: CASRNRAETQYF. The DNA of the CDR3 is TGTGCCAGCAGGAACAGGGCCGAGACCCAGTACTTC.

CDR3 protein: CATSVRLAGEQYV. CDR3 DNA: TGTGCCACCAGCGTCCGACTAGCGGGGGAGCAGTACGTC. The genes are TRBV15 and TRBJ2-7; 11 bases agree with TRBD2. Germline loops: CDR1 LNHNV, CDR2 YYDKDF (reference sequence). V shed 5 bases and J 7 bases; nucleotides not matched to a gene: 4. The CDR3 is made up of 13 amino acids.

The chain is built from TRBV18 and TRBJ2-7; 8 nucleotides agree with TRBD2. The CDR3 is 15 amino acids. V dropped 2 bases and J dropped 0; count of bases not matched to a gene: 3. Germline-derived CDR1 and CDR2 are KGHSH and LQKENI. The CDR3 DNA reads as TGTGCCAGCTCACCAACTAGCGGAACCTCCTACGAGCAGTACGTC. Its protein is CASSPTSGTSYEQYV.

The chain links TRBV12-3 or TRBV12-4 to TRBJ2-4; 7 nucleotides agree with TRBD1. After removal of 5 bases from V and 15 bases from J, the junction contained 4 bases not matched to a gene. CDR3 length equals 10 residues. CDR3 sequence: CASSMDRSYF. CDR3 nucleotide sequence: TGTGCCAGCAGTATGGACAGGTCGTACTTC.

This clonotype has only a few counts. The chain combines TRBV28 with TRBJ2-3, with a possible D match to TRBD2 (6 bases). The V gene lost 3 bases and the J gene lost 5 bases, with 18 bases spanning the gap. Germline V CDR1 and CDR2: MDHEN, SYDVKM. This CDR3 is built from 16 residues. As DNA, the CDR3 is TGTGCCAGCAGTTTGGGTAGCGGACTTAGCGGAGATACGCAGTATTTT. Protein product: CASSLGSGLSGDTQYF.

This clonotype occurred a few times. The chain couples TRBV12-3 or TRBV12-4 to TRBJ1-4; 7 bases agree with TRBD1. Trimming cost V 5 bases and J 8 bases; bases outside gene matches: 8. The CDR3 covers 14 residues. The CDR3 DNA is TGTGCCAGCAGTAATTCGGCAGGGGGAGAAAAACTGTTTTTT. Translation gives CASSNSAGGEKLFF.

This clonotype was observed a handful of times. Here the CDR3 reads CASSGRLREGTQYF. The CDR3 DNA reads TGTGCCAGCAGCGGACGTTTACGGGAGGGTACGCAGTATTTT. V usage is TRBV4-2 and J usage is TRBJ2-3; 8 nucleotides align to TRBD2. With 5 bases clipped from V and 8 bases from J, the junction kept 9 bases outside the gene matches. The CDR3 is 14 amino acids. Germline loops: CDR1 LGHNA, CDR2 YNFKEQ.

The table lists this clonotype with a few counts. The CDR3 nucleotides read TGTGCCAGCAGTGGGGACATTTCTAGCAATCAGCCCCAGCATTTT. It translates to CASSGDISSNQPQHF. The chain is built from TRBV6-1 and TRBJ1-5; D might be TRBD1 (6 bases). The ends were cut back, 4 bases at V and 0 bases at J, with 10 bases in the middle. CDR3 size: 15 residues. Germline values: CDR1 MNHNS, CDR2 SASEGT.

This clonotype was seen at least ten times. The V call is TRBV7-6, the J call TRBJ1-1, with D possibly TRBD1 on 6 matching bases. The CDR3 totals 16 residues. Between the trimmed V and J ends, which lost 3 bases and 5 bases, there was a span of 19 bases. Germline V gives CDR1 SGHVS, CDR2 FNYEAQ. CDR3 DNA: TGTGCCAGCAGCTTGCATAGACGGGGGGCTCGGACTGAAGCTTTCTTT. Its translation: CASSLHRRGARTEAFF.

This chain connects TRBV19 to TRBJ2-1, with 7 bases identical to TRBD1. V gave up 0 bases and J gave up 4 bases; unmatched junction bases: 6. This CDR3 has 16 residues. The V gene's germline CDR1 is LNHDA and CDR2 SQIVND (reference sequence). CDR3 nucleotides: TGTGCCAGTAGTATAGACGCCGGGACAGCTTACAATGAGCAGTTCTTC. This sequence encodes CASSIDAGTAYNEQFF.

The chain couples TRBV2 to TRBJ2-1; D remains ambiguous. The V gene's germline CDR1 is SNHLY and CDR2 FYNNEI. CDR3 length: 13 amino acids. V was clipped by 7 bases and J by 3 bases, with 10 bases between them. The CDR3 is CASTMTGYNEQFF. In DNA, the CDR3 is TGTGCCAGCACCATGACTGGCTACAATGAGCAGTTCTTC.

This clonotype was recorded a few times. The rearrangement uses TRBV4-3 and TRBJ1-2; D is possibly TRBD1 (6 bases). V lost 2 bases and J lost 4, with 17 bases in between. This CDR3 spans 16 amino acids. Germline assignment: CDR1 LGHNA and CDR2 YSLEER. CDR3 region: CASSQNRAWGPYGYTF. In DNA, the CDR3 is TGCGCCAGCAGCCAAAACCGGGCCTGGGGGCCCTATGGCTACACCTTC.

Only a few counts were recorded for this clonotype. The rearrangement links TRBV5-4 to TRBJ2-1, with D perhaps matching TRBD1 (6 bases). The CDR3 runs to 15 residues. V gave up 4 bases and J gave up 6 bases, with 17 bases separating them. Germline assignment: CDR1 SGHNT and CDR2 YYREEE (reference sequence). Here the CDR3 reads CASSPTQLGGNEQFF. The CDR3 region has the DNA TGTGCCAGCAGCCCAACCCAGCTAGGGGGCAATGAGCAGTTCTTC.

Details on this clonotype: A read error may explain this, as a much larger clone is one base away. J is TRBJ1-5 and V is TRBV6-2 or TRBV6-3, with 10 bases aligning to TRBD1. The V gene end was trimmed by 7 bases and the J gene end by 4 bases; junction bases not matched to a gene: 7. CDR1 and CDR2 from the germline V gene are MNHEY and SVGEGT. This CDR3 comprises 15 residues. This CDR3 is CASIKDRGVNQPQHF. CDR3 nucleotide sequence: TGTGCCAGCATAAAGGACAGGGGGGTAAATCAGCCCCAGCATTTT.

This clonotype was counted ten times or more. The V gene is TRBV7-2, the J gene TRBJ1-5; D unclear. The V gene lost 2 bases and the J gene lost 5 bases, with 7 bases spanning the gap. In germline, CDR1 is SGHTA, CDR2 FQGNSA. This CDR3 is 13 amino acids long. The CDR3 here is CASSLLADQPQHF. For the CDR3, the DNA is TGTGCCAGCAGCTTACTCGCCGATCAGCCCCAGCATTTT.

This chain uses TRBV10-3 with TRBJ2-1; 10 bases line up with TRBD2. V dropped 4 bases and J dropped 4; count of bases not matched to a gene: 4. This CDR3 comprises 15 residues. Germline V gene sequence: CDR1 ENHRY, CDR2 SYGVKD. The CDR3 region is CAISARTSGYNEQFF. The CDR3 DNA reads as TGTGCCATCAGTGCTCGGACTAGCGGTTACAATGAGCAGTTCTTC.

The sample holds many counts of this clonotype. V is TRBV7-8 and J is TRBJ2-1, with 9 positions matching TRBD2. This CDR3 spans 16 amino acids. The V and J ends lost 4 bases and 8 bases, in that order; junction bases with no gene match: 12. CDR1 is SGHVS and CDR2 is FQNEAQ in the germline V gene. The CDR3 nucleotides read TGTGCCAGCAGCTCGCTGGGGCGGGAGGGCCGCTATGAGCAGTTCTTC. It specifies CASSSLGREGRYEQFF.

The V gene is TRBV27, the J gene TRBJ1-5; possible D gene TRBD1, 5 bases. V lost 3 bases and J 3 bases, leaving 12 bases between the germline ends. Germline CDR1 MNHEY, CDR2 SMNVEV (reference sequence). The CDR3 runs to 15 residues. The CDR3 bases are TGTGCCAGCAGTTTGGGGCCGGGGAACAATCAGCCCCAGCATTTT. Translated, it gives CASSLGPGNNQPQHF.

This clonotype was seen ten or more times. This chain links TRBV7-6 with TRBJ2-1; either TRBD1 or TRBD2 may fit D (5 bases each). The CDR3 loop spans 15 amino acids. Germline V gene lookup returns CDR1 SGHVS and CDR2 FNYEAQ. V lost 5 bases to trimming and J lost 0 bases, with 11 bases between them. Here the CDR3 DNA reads TGTGCCAGCAGCAAGGGACCGACCTCCTACAATGAGCAGTTCTTC. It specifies CASSKGPTSYNEQFF.

The DNA of the CDR3 is TGTGCCAGTAGGCGACAGGTAAACACTGAAGCTTTCTTT. Amino acids: CASRRQVNTEAFF. The chain links TRBV19 to TRBJ1-1; tentatively, D is TRBD1 (6 bases). The CDR3 has 13 residues. V was trimmed by 6 bases and J by 2 bases, leaving 10 bases between them. Germline V CDR1 and CDR2: LNHDA, SQIVND (reference sequence).

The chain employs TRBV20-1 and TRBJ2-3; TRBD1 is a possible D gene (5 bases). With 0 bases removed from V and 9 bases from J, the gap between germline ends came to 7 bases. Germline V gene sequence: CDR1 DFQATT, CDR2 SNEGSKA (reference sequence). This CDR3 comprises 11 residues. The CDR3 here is CSARETVTQYF. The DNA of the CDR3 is TGCAGTGCTAGAGAGACAGTAACGCAGTATTTT.

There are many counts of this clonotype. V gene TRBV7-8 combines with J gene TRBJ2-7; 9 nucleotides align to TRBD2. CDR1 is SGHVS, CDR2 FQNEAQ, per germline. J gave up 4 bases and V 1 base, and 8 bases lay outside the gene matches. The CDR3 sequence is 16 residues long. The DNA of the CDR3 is TGTGCCAGCAGCTTAGGCCCAGCGGGAGGCCGTTACGAGCAGTACTTC. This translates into CASSLGPAGGRYEQYF.

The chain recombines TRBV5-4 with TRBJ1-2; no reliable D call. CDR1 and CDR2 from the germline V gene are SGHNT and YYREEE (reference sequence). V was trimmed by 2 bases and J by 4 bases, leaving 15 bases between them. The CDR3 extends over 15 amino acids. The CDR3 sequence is CASSLPGWTSYGYTF. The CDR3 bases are TGTGCCAGCAGCTTACCTGGGTGGACCTCCTATGGCTACACCTTC.

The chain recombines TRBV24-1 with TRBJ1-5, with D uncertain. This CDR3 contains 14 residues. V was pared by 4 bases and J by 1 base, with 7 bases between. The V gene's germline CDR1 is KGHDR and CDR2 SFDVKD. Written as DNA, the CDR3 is TGTGCCACCAGTGAGTCAGTCAGCAATCAGCCCCAGCATTTT. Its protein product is CATSESVSNQPQHF.